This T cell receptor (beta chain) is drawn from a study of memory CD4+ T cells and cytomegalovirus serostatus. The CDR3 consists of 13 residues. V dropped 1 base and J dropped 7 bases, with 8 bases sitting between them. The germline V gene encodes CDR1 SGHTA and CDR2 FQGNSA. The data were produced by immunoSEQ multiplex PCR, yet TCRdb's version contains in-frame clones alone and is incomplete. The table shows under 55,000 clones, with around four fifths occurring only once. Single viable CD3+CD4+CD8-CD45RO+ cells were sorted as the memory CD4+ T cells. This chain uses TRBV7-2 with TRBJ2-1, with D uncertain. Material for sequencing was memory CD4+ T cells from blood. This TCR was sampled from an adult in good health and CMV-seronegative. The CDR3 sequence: CASSLERSNEQFF. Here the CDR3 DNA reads TGTGCCAGCAGCTTAGAGAGGTCTAATGAGCAGTTCTTC.